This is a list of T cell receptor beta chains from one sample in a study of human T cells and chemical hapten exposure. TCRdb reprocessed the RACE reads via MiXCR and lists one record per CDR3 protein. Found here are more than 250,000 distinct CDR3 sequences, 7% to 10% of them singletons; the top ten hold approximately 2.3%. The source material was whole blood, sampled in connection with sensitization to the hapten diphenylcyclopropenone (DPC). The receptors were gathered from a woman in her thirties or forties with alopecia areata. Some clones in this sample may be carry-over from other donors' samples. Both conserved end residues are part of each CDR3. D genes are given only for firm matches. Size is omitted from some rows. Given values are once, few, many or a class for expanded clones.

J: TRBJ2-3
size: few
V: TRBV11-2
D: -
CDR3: CASSLVGRGPDTQYF
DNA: TGTGCCAGCAGCTTAGTGGGCAGGGGTCCAGATACGCAGTATTTT

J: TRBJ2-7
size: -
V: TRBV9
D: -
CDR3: CASSVAGEPYEQYF
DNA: TGTGCCAGCAGCGTAGCGGGCGAACCCTACGAGCAGTACTTC

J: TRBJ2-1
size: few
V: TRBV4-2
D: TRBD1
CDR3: CASSQDRDRGYNEQFF
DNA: TGTGCCAGCAGCCAAGATCGGGACAGGGGGTACAATGAGCAGTTCTTC

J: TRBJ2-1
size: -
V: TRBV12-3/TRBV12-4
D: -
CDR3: CASSFPGQRNQFF
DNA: TGTGCCAGCAGTTTTCCGGGACAACGGAACCAGTTCTTC

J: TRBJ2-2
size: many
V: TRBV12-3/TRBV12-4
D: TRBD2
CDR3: CASRPGLAGTGELFF
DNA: TGTGCCAGCCGCCCGGGACTAGCGGGAACCGGGGAGCTGTTTTTT

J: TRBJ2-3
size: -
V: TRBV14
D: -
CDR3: CASSQDRGLTDTQYF
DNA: TGTGCCAGCAGCCAAGATCGAGGGTTGACAGATACGCAGTATTTT

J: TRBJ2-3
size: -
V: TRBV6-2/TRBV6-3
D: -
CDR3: CASSYARGVAQYF
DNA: TGTGCCAGCAGTTACGCGAGAGGGGTCGCGCAGTATTTT

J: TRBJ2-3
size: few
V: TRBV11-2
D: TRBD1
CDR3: CASSYATKGQGRADTQYF
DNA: TGTGCCAGCAGTTATGCGACCAAGGGACAGGGGAGGGCAGATACGCAGTATTTT

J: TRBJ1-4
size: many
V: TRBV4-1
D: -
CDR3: CASSITGHEKLFF
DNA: TGCGCCAGCAGCATAACAGGGCATGAAAAACTGTTTTTT

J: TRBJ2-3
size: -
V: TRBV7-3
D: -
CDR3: CATHTDTQYF
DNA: TGTGCCACCCATACAGATACGCAGTATTTT

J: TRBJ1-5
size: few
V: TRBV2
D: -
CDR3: CASSELWANQPQHF
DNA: TGTGCCAGCAGTGAATTATGGGCTAATCAGCCCCAGCATTTT

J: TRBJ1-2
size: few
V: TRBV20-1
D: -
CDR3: CSARDPGQNRYGYTF
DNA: TGCAGTGCTAGAGATCCCGGACAGAACCGCTATGGCTACACCTTC

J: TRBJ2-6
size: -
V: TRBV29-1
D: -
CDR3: CSVGSGANVLTF
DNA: TGCAGCGTAGGCTCTGGGGCCAACGTCCTGACTTTC

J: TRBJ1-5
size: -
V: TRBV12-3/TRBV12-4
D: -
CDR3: CASGIFVSSNQPQHF
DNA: TGTGCCAGCGGCATCTTCGTGAGTAGCAATCAGCCCCAGCATTTT

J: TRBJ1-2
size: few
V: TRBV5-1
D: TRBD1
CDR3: CASSPTTGGNYGYTF
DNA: TGCGCCAGCAGCCCAACGACAGGGGGCAACTATGGCTACACCTTC

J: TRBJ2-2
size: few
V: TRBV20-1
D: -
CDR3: CSARDQKNTGELFF
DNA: TGCAGTGCTAGAGATCAGAAGAACACCGGGGAGCTGTTTTTT

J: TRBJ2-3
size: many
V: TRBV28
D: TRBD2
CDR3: CASSPAGLTDTQYF
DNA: TGTGCCAGCAGCCCAGCGGGGCTCACAGATACGCAGTATTTT

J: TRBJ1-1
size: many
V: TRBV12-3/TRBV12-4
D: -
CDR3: CASSLRVNTEAFF
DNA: TGTGCCAGCAGCCTTAGGGTGAACACTGAAGCTTTCTTT

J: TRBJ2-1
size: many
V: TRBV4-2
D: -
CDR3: CASSQESGTYNEQFF
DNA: TGTGCCAGCAGCCAAGAAAGCGGGACATACAATGAGCAGTTCTTC

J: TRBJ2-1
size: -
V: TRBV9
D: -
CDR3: CASSVDPTSSAEQFF
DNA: TGTGCCAGCAGCGTTGACCCGACTAGTTCCGCTGAGCAGTTCTTC

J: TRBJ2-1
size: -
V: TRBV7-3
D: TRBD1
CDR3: CASSRRTGGDNEQFF
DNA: TGTGCCAGCAGTCGTAGGACAGGGGGAGACAATGAGCAGTTCTTC

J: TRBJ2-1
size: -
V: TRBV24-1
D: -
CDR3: CATSDPGLFADEQFF
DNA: TGTGCCACCAGTGACCCCGGACTCTTCGCGGATGAGCAGTTCTTC

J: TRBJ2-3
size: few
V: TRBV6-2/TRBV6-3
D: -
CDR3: CASSRDETDTQYF
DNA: TGTGCCAGTTCTAGGGACGAAACAGATACGCAGTATTTT

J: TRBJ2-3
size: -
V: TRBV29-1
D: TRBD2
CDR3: CSVGPPSAGVFYTQYF
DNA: TGCAGCGTTGGCCCCCCCTCAGCGGGAGTTTTCTATACGCAGTATTTT

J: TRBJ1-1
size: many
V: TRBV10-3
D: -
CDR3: CAISEGTEAFF
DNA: TGTGCCATCAGTGAGGGCACTGAAGCTTTCTTT

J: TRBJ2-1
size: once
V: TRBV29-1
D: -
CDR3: CSVTPSGYNEQFF
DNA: TGCAGCGTAACCCCGTCGGGCTACAATGAGCAGTTCTTC

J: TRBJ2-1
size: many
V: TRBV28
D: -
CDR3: CASSLRDKPYNEQFF
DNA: TGTGCCAGCAGTCTGCGGGACAAACCCTACAATGAGCAGTTCTTC

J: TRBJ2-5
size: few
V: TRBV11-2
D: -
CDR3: CASSLARLDTGTQYF
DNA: TGTGCCAGCAGCTTAGCAAGGTTGGATACAGGGACCCAGTACTTC

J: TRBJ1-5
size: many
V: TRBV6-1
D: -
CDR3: CASDAGGSNQPQHF
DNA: TGTGCCAGCGACGCGGGAGGGAGTAATCAGCCCCAGCATTTT

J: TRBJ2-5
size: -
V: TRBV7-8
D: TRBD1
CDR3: CASSSRTHRDSDLWTQYF
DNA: TGTGCCAGCAGCTCTCGGACGCACCGGGACAGTGATCTGTGGACCCAGTACTTC

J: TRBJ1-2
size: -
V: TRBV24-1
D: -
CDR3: CATSDPLFGGYTF
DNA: TGTGCCACCAGTGATCCGTTATTTGGTGGCTACACCTTC

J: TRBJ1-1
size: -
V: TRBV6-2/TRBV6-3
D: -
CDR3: CASSRQAYEAFF
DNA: TGTGCCAGCAGTAGACAGGCCTATGAAGCTTTCTTT

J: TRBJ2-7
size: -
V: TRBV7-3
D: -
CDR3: CASSPGAGMGEQYF
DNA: TGTGCCAGCAGCCCAGGGGCGGGAATGGGCGAGCAGTACTTC

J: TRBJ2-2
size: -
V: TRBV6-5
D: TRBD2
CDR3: CASSYQEAGLTGELFF
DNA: TGTGCCAGCAGTTACCAAGAAGCGGGACTCACCGGGGAGCTGTTTTTT